Each of the 5 T cell receptor beta chains below was sequenced from the same sample in a study of response to subunit inactivated influenza vaccine. TCRdb recomputed calls from the RT-PCR reads with MiXCR, one row per CDR3 protein. The data show about 700,000 distinct CDR3 sequences, approximately 14% seen once. Material: PBMCs from blood, obtained 12 days after vaccination. The receptors were gathered from a man aged 50 or older who received an inactivated influenza vaccine.

This clonotype was detected a few times. This rearrangement joins TRBV5-6 to TRBJ1-1, with D maybe TRBD1 (5 bases). The germline CDR1 and CDR2 sequences are SGHDT and YYEEEE. This CDR3 contains 15 residues. V shed 0 bases and J shed 0 bases, with 9 bases lying between them. The CDR3 DNA reads as TGTGCCAGCAGCTTGGAGCGGGGGGTGAACACTGAAGCTTTCTTT. Translating gives CASSLERGVNTEAFF.

The chain is built from TRBV20-1 and TRBJ2-5, with 8 nucleotides matching TRBD1. The V segment lost 0 bases and the J segment 5 bases; nucleotides outside the gene matches: 5. Germline CDR1 and CDR2: DFQATT and SNEGSKA (reference sequence). The CDR3 has 14 amino acids. The CDR3 loop reads CSARETRGLETQYF. CDR3 nucleotide sequence: TGCAGTGCTAGAGAAACCAGGGGGCTTGAGACCCAGTACTTC.

The V and J genes are TRBV5-1 and TRBJ2-1; the match to TRBD2 covers 14 bases. This CDR3 has 17 residues. V shed 0 bases, J shed 7 bases, and the junction held 6 bases outside the gene matches. The germline V gene encodes CDR1 SGHRS and CDR2 YFSETQ. The DNA of the CDR3 is TGCGCCAGCAGCTTGGGACTAGCGGGGGGGCTGTGGAATGAGCAGTTCTTC. Translation: CASSLGLAGGLWNEQFF.

This clonotype has ten or more counts. The chain uses TRBV7-2 and TRBJ1-2; D is undetermined. Trimming left V 0 bases short and J 1 base short, with 6 bases between. CDR1 is SGHTA, CDR2 FQGNSA, per germline. The CDR3 extends over 14 amino acids. CDR3 sequence: CASSLASFNYGYTF. For the CDR3, the DNA is TGTGCCAGCAGCTTAGCGTCCTTTAACTATGGCTACACCTTC.

A few counts support this clonotype. This chain links TRBV20-1 with TRBJ1-2; 11 nucleotides line up with TRBD1. This CDR3 is built from 15 residues. CDR1 is DFQATT and CDR2 is SNEGSKA in the germline V gene (reference sequence). V was clipped by 0 bases and J by 5 bases; unmatched bases: 5. The DNA for the CDR3 is TGCAGTGCTAGAGACTGGACAGGGGGCCAATATGGCTACACCTTC. The encoded protein is CSARDWTGGQYGYTF.